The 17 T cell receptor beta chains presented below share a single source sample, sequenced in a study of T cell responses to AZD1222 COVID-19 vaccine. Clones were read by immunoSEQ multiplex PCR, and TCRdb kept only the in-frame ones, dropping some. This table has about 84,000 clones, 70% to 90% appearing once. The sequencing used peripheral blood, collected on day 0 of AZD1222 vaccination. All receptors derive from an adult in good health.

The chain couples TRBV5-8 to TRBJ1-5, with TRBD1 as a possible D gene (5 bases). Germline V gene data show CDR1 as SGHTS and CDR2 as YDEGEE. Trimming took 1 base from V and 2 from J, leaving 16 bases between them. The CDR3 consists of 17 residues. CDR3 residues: CASSLHRQSVGNQPQHF. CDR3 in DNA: TGTGCCAGCAGCTTGCACAGGCAGTCTGTAGGCAATCAGCCCCAGCATTTT.

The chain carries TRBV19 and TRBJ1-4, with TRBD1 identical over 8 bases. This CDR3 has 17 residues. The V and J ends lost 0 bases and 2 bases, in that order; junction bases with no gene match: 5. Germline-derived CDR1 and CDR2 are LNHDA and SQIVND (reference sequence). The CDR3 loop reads CASSIEAGGATNEKLFF. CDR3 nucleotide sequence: TGTGCCAGTAGTATAGAGGCAGGGGGCGCGACTAATGAAAAACTGTTTTTT.

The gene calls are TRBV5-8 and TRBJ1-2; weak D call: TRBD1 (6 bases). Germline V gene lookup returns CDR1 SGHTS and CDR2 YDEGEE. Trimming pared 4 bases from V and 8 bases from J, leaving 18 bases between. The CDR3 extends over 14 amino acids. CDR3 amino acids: CASSSTGWWDGYTF. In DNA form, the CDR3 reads TGTGCCAGCAGCAGCACAGGGTGGTGGGACGGCTACACCTTC. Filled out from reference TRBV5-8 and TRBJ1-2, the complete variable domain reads EAGVTQSPTHLIKTRGQQATLRCSPISGHTSVYWYQQALGLGLQFLLWYDEGEERNRGNFPPRFSGRQFPNYSSELNVNALELEDSALYLCASSSTGWWDGYTFGSGTRLTVV.

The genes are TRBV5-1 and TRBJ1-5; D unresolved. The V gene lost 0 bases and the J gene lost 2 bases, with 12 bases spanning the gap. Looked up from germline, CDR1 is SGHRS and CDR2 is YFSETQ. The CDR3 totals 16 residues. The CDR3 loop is CASSLGVLNGNQPQHF. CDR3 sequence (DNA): TGCGCCAGCAGCTTGGGAGTCCTCAACGGCAATCAGCCCCAGCATTTT.

CDR3 in DNA: TGTGCCAGCAGTTGGGGGATCGACACTGAAGCTTTCTTT. Protein sequence: CASSWGIDTEAFF. V usage is TRBV27 and J usage is TRBJ1-1; D is perhaps TRBD1 (5 bases). V was cut by 4 bases and J by 3 bases, with 9 bases left in between. This CDR3 contains 13 residues. CDR1 and CDR2 (germline): MNHEY, SMNVEV (reference sequence).

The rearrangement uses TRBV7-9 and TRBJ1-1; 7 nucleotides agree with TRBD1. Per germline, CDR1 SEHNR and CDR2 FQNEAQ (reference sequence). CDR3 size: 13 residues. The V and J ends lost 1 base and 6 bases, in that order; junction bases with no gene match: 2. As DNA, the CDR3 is TGTGCCAGCAGCTTAGACAGGGGCCCTGAAGCTTTCTTT. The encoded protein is CASSLDRGPEAFF. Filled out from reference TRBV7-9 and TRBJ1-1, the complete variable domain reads DTGVSQNPRHKITKRGQNVTFRCDPISEHNRLYWYRQTLGQGPEFLTYFQNEAQLEKSRLLSDRFSAERPKGSFSTLEIQRTEQGDSAMYLCASSLDRGPEAFFGQGTRLTVV.

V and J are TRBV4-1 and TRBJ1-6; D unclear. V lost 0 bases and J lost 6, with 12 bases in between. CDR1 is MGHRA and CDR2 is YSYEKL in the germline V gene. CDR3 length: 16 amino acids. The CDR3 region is CASSQDPRLGNSPLHF. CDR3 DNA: TGCGCCAGCAGCCAAGACCCTAGGCTGGGTAATTCACCCCTCCACTTT.

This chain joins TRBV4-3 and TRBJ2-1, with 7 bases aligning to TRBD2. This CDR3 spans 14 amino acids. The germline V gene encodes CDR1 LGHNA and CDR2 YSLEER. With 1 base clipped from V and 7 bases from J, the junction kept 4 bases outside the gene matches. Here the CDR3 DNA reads TGCGCCAGCAGCCAAGCCAGACTAGCTAATGAGCAGTTCTTC. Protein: CASSQARLANEQFF.

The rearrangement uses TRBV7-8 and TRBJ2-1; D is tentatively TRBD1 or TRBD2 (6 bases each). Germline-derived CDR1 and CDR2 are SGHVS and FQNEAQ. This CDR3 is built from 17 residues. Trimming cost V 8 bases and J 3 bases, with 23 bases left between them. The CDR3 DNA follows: TGTGCCAGCGCCGGGGGCTTCGGTAGCGATAGCTACAATGAGCAGTTCTTC. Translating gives CASAGGFGSDSYNEQFF.

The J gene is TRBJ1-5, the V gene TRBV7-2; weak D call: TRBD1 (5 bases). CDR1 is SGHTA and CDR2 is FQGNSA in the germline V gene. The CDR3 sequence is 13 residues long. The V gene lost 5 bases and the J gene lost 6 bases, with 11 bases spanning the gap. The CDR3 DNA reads TGTGCCAGCAGCCCCCAGGGACTTCAGCCCCAGCATTTT. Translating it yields CASSPQGLQPQHF.

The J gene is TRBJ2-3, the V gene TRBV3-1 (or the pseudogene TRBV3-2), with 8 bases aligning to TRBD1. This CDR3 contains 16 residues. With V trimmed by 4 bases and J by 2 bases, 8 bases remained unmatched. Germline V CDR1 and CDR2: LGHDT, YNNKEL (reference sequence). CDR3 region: CASSRLAGGYTDTQYF. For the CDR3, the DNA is TGTGCCAGCAGCCGCCTGGCAGGGGGCTACACAGATACGCAGTATTTT.

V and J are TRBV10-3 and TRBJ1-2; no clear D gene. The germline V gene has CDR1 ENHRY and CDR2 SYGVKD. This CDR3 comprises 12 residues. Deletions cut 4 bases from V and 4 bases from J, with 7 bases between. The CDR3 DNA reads TGTGCCATCAGTGGGGTCGGCTATGGCTACACCTTC. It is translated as CAISGVGYGYTF.

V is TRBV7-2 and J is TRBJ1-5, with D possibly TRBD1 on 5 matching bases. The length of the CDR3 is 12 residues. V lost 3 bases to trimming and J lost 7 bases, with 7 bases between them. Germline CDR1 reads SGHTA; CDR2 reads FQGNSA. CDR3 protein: CASSFRDQPQHF. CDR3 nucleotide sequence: TGTGCCAGCAGCTTCAGGGACCAGCCCCAGCATTTT.

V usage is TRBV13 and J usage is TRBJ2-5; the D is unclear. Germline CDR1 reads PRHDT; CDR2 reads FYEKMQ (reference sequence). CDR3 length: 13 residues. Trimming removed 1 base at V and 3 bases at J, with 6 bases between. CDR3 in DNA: TGTGCCAGCAGCTTAGTTTGGGAAGAGACCCAGTACTTC. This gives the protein CASSLVWEETQYF. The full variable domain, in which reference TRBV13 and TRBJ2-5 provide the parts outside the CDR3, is AAGVIQSPRHLIKEKRETATLKCYPIPRHDTVYWYQQGPGQDPQFLISFYEKMQSDKGSIPDRFSAQQFSDYHSELNMSSLELGDSALYFCASSLVWEETQYFGPGTRLLVL.

CDR3 sequence (DNA): TGTGCCAGCAGTGAACAGAACACCGGGGAGCTGTTTTTT. Translating gives CASSEQNTGELFF. The chain is built from TRBV2 and TRBJ2-2; D gene unclear. The ends were cut back, 2 bases at V and 1 base at J, with 2 bases in the middle. The CDR3 contains 13 residues. Germline V CDR1 and CDR2: SNHLY, FYNNEI.

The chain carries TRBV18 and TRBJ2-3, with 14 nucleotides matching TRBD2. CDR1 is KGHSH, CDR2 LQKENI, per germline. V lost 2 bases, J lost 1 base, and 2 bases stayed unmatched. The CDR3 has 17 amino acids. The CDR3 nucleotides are TGTGCCAGCTCACCAGGGGGACTAGCGGGAGGCACAGATACGCAGTATTTT. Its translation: CASSPGGLAGGTDTQYF.

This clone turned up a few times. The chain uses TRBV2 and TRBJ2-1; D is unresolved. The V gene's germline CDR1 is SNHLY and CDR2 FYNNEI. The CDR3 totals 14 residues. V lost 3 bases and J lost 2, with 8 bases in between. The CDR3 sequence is CASSDRPTYNEQFF. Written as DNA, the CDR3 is TGTGCCAGCAGTGATCGGCCAACCTACAATGAGCAGTTCTTC.